This TCR beta chain came from a study of OX40 agonist ivuxolimab in advanced cancers. Study-level information: While on treatment, patients had intravenous ivuxolimab at 0.01 to 10 mg/kg every 2 weeks. Previous treatment with anti-PD-1, anti-PD-L1 or anti-CTLA-4 therapy was allowed; 40% had received some. General observations from the study: There was clonal expansion of CD4+ and CD8+ blood T cells by week 6 at 0.1 to 3.0 mg/kg.

Germline values: CDR1 SGHNT, CDR2 YENEEA. Trimming pared 1 base from V and 6 bases from J, leaving 12 bases between. The CDR3 sequence is 15 residues long. Clones were read by immunoSEQ multiplex PCR, and TCRdb kept only the in-frame ones, dropping some. The sample lists more than 55,000 clones; 82% were seen once. This clone has just a few counts. The antigen is unknown. Sequencing used CD4+ or CD8+ T cells sorted from blood, obtained in a trial of the OX40 agonist ivuxolimab. The J gene is TRBJ1-4, the V gene TRBV11-3, with a tentative D call TRBD1 (6 bases). The source of this sequence is an adult with an advanced solid tumor such as melanoma, head and neck, liver or kidney cancer. DNA for the CDR3: TGTGCCAGCAGCTTAGTGCGGGGGCGCGATGAAAAACTGTTTTTT. Its protein is CASSLVRGRDEKLFF.